This T cell receptor (beta chain) was captured in a study of CD8 T cells in ankylosing spondylitis. Overall study findings and caveats: Prior work had noted some motif variants in reactive arthritis blood and synovial fluid. Reportedly, matched ankylosing spondylitis synovial fluid was significantly enriched for disease-linked clones. The authors found the disease-linked clones to be CD8+ and relatively rare in peripheral blood. Within ankylosing spondylitis blood, a TCR beta motif made up of roughly eight highly homologous variants appeared to be characteristic.

Library preparation for TCR beta used quantitative 5'-RACE with molecular barcodes. TCRdb re-called the 5' RACE reads through MiXCR, storing one row per CDR3 protein. The data hold more than 600,000 distinct CDR3 sequences, with around 17% observed a single time. This clonotype was observed at least ten times. Its target is unknown. The length of the CDR3 is 16 residues. Germline assignment: CDR1 MNHEY and CDR2 SVGAGI. V was clipped by 0 bases and J by 5 bases, with 16 bases between them. Source material: blood, either unsorted or a sorted T cell fraction (not recorded which). This chain uses TRBV6-5 with TRBJ2-5; D could derive from TRBD1 or TRBD2 (5 bases each). The clonotype comes from a male donor with ankylosing spondylitis. The CDR3 loop is CASSYSIGRGLETQYF. CDR3 sequence (DNA): TGTGCCAGCAGTTACTCTATCGGCCGGGGCTTGGAGACCCAGTACTTC.